Shown below are 2 T cell receptor beta chains from a single sample sequenced in a study of T cells after yellow fever vaccination. TCRdb called the 5' RACE reads again in MiXCR, with one record for every CDR3 protein. The table has some 320,000 distinct CDR3 sequences, about 10% seen once. Source: CD4+ T cells sorted from PBMCs, taken 45 days after the yellow fever booster vaccination. These receptors were collected from a man in his late teens or twenties who received the YFV17D yellow fever vaccine.

A few counts support this clonotype. This chain uses TRBV4-3 with TRBJ2-7; D is perhaps TRBD2 (7 bases). The CDR3 covers 15 residues. Germline V gives CDR1 LGHNA, CDR2 YSLEER. V lost 5 bases and J 4 bases, leaving 18 bases between the germline ends. CDR3 nucleotides: TGCGCCAGCAGCGAGGGGGGGCAGGGTCCTTACGAGCAGTACTTC. As protein: CASSEGGQGPYEQYF.

In its sample, this clonotype was seen a few times. The CDR3 sequence is CASSDKGNIQYF. In DNA form, the CDR3 reads TGCGCCAGCAGTGATAAAGGGAACATTCAGTACTTC. The chain links TRBV10-2 to TRBJ2-4; D not certain. There are 12 residues in the CDR3. The V end lost 3 bases, the J end lost 7 bases, and 7 bases lay between the germline ends. Germline values: CDR1 WSHSY, CDR2 SAAADI.